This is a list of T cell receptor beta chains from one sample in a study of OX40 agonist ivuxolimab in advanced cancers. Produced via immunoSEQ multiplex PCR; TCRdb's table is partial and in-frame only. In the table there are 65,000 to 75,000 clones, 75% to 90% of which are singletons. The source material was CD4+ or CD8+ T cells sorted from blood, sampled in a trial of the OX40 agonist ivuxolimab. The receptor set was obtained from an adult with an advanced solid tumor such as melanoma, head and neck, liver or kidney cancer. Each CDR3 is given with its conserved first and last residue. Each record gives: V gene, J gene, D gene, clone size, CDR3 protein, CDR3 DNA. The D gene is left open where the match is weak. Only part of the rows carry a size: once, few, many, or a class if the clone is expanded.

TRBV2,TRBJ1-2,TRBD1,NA,CASRGGQGGNGYTF,TGTGCCAGCCGCGGGGGACAGGGGGGTAATGGCTACACCTTC
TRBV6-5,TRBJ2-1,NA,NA,CASSYKSRLGNEQFF,TGTGCCAGCAGTTATAAGTCCAGATTAGGGAATGAGCAGTTCTTC
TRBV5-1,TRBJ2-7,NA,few,CASSFSWAQIPYEQYF,TGCGCCAGCAGCTTCTCCTGGGCGCAAATTCCCTACGAGCAGTACTTC
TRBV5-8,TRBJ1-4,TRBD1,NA,CASSLRGTGGYEKLFF,TGTGCCAGCAGCTTGAGAGGGACAGGGGGTTATGAAAAACTGTTTTTT
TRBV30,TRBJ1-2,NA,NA,CAWSTGGFTYGYTF,TGTGCCTGGAGTACGGGGGGCTTCACCTATGGCTACACCTTC
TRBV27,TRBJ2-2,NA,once,CASNMQGTGELFF,TGTGCCAGCAACATGCAGGGCACCGGGGAGCTGTTTTTT
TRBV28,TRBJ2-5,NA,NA,CASTLAGQWQTQYF,TGTGCCAGCACCCTGGCGGGACAGTGGCAGACCCAGTACTTC
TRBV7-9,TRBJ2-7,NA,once,CASSSLGQGEQYF,TGTGCCAGCAGCTCCCTCGGCCAGGGCGAGCAGTACTTC
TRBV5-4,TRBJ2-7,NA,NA,CASSLERLVSSEQYF,TGTGCCAGCAGCTTGGAACGTCTAGTGTCAAGCGAGCAGTACTTC
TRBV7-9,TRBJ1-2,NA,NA,CASSPGTDYGYTF,TGTGCCAGCAGCCCCGGGACGGACTATGGCTACACCTTC
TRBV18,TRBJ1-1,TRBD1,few,CASSPRTGENTEAFF,TGTGCCAGCTCACCGCGGACAGGGGAGAACACTGAAGCTTTCTTT
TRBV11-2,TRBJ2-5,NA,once,CASSRQIQETQYF,TGTGCCAGCAGCCGACAGATCCAAGAGACCCAGTACTTC
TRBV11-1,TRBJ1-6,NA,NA,CASSLPRWSSYNSPLHF,TGTGCCAGCAGCTTACCCCGATGGAGCTCCTATAATTCACCCCTCCACTTT
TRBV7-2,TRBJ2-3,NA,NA,CASSLGPDTQYF,TGTGCCAGCAGCTTGGGGCCCGATACGCAGTATTTT
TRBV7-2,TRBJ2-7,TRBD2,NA,CASSRSSGSSSYEQYF,TGTGCCAGCAGCAGATCTAGCGGGAGTAGCTCCTACGAGCAGTACTTC
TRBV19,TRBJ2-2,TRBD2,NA,CASKTGLAGVTGELFF,TGTGCCAGTAAAACGGGACTAGCGGGGGTCACCGGGGAGCTGTTTTTT
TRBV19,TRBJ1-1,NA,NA,CASRDPGRYTEAFF,TGTGCCAGTAGAGACCCGGGCCGTTACACTGAAGCTTTCTTT
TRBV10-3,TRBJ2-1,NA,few,CATLGSGVYNEQFF,TGTGCCACCCTTGGTAGCGGAGTTTACAATGAGCAGTTCTTC
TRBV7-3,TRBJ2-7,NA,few,CASSPSSSHREQYF,TGTGCCAGCAGCCCAAGTAGTTCCCACCGGGAGCAGTACTTC
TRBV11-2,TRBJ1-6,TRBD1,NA,CASSNPGQKNSPLHF,TGTGCCAGCAGCAACCCGGGACAGAAGAATTCACCCCTCCACTTT
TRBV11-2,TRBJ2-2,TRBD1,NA,CASSYRQGKTGELFF,TGTGCCAGCAGCTATAGACAGGGGAAGACCGGGGAGCTGTTTTTT
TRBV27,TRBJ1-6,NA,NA,CASSLSAPGRGSPLHF,TGTGCCAGCAGTTTATCGGCCCCTGGACGGGGATCACCCCTCCACTTT
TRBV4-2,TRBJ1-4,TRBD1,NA,CASSRSGTGEREKLFF,TGTGCCAGCAGCCGATCCGGGACAGGGGAGCGGGAAAAACTGTTTTTT
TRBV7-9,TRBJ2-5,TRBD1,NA,CASRTGTAQETQYF,TGTGCCAGCAGAACCGGGACAGCCCAAGAGACCCAGTACTTC